The source of this TCR beta chain is a study of siplizumab effects on memory and regulatory T cells. The J segment lost 5 bases and the V segment lost 10 bases, leaving 13 bases of the junction unmatched. CDR3 length equals 15 residues. Per germline, CDR1 LNHDA and CDR2 SQIVND (reference sequence). This clone has a single count. The assay was immunoSEQ multiplex PCR, and TCRdb's table has in-frame clones only and misses some. The data hold approximately 82,000 clones, with about 87% observed a single time. The rearrangement uses TRBV19 and TRBJ1-4, with 7 positions matching TRBD1. The sample was Tregs sorted from blood. This receptor was obtained from a human donor in good health. CDR3 sequence reads: CAIGHPGQFNEKLFF. The CDR3 DNA is TGTGCCATCGGACATCCGGGACAGTTCAATGAAAAACTGTTTTTT.